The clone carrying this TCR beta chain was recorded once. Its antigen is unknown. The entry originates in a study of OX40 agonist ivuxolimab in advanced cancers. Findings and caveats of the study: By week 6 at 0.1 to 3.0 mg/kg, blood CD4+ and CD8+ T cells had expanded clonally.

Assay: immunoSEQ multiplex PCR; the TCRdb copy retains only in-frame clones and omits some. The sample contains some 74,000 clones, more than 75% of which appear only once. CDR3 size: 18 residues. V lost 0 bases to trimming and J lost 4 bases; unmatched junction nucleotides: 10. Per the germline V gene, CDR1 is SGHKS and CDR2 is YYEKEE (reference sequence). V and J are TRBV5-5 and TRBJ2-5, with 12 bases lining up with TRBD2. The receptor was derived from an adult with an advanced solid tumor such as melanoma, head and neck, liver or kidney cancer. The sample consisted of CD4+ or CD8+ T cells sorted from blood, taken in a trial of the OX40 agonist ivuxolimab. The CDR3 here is CASSLGLAGVAELETQYF. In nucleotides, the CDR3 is TGTGCCAGCAGCTTGGGACTAGCGGGAGTTGCGGAATTAGAGACCCAGTACTTC.